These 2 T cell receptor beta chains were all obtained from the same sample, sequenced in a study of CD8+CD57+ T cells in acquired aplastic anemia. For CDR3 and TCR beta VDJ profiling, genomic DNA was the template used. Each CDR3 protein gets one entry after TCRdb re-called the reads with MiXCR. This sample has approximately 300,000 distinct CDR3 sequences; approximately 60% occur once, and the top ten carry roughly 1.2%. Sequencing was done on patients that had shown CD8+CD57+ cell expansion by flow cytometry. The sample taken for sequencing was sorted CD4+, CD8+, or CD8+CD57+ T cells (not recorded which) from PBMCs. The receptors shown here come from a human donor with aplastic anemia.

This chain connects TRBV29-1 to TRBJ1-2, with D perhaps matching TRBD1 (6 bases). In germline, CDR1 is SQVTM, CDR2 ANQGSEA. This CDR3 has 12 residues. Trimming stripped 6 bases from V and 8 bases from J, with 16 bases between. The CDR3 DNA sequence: TGCAGCGTCCAAGGGCCGGGGGGCGGCTACACCTTC. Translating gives CSVQGPGGGYTF.

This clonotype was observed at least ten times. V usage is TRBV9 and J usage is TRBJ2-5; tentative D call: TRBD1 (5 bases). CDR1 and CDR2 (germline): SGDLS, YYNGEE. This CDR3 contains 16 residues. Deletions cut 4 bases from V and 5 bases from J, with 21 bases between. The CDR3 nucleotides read TGTGCCAGCAGCCTCGGTGTAGTTCGGTCAGGGGAGACCCAGTACTTC. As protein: CASSLGVVRSGETQYF.